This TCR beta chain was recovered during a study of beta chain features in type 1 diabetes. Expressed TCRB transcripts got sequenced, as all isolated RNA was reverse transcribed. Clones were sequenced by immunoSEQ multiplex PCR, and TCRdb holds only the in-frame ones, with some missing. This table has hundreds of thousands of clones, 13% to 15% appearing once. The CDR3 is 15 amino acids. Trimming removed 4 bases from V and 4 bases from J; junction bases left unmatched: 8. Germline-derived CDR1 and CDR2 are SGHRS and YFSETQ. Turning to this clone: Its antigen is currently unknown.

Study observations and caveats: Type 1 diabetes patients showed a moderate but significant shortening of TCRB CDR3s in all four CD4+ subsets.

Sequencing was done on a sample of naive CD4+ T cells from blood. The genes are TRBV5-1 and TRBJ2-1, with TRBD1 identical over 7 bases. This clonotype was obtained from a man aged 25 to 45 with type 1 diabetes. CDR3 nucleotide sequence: TGCGCCAGCAGCAGCCGGGACAGCCTATACAATGAGCAGTTCTTC. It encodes CASSSRDSLYNEQFF.